The 8 T cell receptor beta chains given below trace back to one sample, sequenced in a study of blood T cells in healthy people across ages (dated by TCRdb to between 2015 and 2017). The method behind the library was 5' RACE. TCRdb lists the instrument as Illumina HiSeq 2500. The second PCR ran for about 7 to 11 cycles and used a J-beta primer mix along with a sample-barcoded 5' primer. Clones were called with MiXCR by TCRdb after fastp trimmed the public reads at Q25, and only in-frame beta chains were retained. Duplicate CDR3 protein sequences are folded into a single record with the most common DNA and genes. This sample lists around 1,500,000 distinct CDR3 sequences; roughly 28% were detected once. 7.7% of the sample comes from the top ten. The specimen sequenced was blood. The receptor source for this set is a woman younger than 45 in good health.

The V and J genes are TRBV30 and TRBJ2-7; D is ambiguous. Germline CDR1 and CDR2: GTSNPN and SVGIG (reference sequence). This CDR3 is 12 amino acids long. Between the trimmed V and J ends, which lost 4 bases and 6 bases, there was a span of 13 bases. The CDR3 loop reads CAWNLDGVEQYF. The CDR3 DNA follows: TGTGCCTGGAACCTAGACGGAGTCGAGCAGTACTTC.

The V and J genes are TRBV6-5 and TRBJ1-1; possible D gene TRBD1, 5 bases. V lost 0 bases to trimming and J lost 7 bases, with 12 bases between them. The germline V gene has CDR1 MNHEY and CDR2 SVGAGI. CDR3 length equals 14 residues. CDR3 region: CASSYSAGTNEAFF. In nucleotides, the CDR3 is TGTGCCAGCAGTTACTCGGCAGGGACCAATGAAGCTTTCTTT.

V gene TRBV20-1 combines with J gene TRBJ2-7; D tentatively fits TRBD1 or TRBD2 (5 bases each). Trimming left V 5 bases short and J 6 bases short, with 20 bases between. The CDR3 has 14 amino acids. CDR1 DFQATT and CDR2 SNEGSKA come from the germline V gene (reference sequence). CDR3 bases: TGCAGTGCTGGACACGTACGGGGTGGTGGCGAGCAGTACTTC. Translating it yields CSAGHVRGGGEQYF.

The V call is TRBV4-1, the J call TRBJ2-1; possibly TRBD1 or TRBD2 for D (5 bases each). Germline values: CDR1 MGHRA, CDR2 YSYEKL. V lost 2 bases and J lost 8, with 13 bases in between. The CDR3 has 14 residues. CDR3 protein: CASSQRQRADEQFF. CDR3 sequence (DNA): TGCGCCAGCAGCCAAAGACAGAGGGCGGATGAGCAGTTCTTC.

This rearrangement joins TRBV6-6 to TRBJ1-6, with 8 bases identical to TRBD1. The CDR3 is made up of 14 amino acids. V was clipped by 7 bases and J by 10 bases; unmatched bases: 9. Germline V gene sequence: CDR1 MNHNY, CDR2 SVGAGI (reference sequence). This chain's CDR3 is CASTPQGAGSPLHF. For the CDR3, the DNA is TGTGCCAGCACCCCGCAGGGGGCGGGATCACCCCTCCACTTT.

The CDR3 region has the DNA TGTGCCAGCAGCCAAACTGGGTCTAAACGGTACAATGAGCAGTTCTTC. Residues: CASSQTGSKRYNEQFF. V and J are TRBV14 and TRBJ2-1; no clear D gene. Germline assignment: CDR1 SGHDN and CDR2 FVKESK. CDR3 length equals 16 residues. The V gene lost 2 bases and the J gene lost 4 bases, with 15 bases spanning the gap.

This clonotype was observed at least ten times. V gene TRBV7-2 combines with J gene TRBJ2-7; 10 nucleotides align to TRBD2. The germline V gene has CDR1 SGHTA and CDR2 FQGNSA. V shed 1 base, J shed 6 bases, and the junction held 3 bases outside the gene matches. The CDR3 length is 14 residues. The CDR3 DNA is TGTGCCAGCAGCTTAGTAGCGGGAGGTATCGAGCAGTACTTC. Its protein product is CASSLVAGGIEQYF.

This rearrangement joins TRBV5-1 to TRBJ2-3, with D perhaps TRBD1 (5 bases). Trimming stripped 0 bases from V and 6 bases from J, with 14 bases between. Germline CDR1 and CDR2: SGHRS and YFSETQ. The CDR3 has 15 residues. For the CDR3, the DNA is TGCGCCAGCAGCTTGGACGGACACCTCTCTGATACGCAGTATTTT. Translating gives CASSLDGHLSDTQYF.